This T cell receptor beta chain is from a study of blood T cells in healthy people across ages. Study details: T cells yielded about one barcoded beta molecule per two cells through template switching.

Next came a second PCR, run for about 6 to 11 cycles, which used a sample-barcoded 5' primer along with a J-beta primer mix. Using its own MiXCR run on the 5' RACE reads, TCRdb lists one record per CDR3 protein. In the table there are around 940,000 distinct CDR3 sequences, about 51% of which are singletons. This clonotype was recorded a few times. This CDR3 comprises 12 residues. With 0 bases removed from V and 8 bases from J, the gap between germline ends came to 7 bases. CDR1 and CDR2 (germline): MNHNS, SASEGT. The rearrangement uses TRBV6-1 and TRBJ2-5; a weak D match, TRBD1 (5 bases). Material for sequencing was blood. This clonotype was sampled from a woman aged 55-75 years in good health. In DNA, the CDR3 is TGTGCCAGCAGTGAAGCGCGGACAACCCAGTACTTC. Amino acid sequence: CASSEARTTQYF.